This T cell receptor (beta chain) comes out of a study of control samples from healthy donors and cancer patients. The table came from immunoSEQ multiplex PCR; TCRdb's copy has only in-frame clones and leaves some out. The sample holds about 34,000 clones, about 85% seen once. This CDR3 contains 14 residues. Trimming shortened V by 10 bases and J by 2 bases, and 16 bases separated the two germline ends. The germline V gene encodes CDR1 MDHEN and CDR2 SYDVKM. J is TRBJ2-3 and V is TRBV28; no reliable D call. Sequenced: PBMCs. The TCR was taken from a woman between 40 and 55 years old with lung cancer. CDR3 region: CATVGGSATDTQYF. The CDR3 bases are TGTGCCACCGTCGGTGGGTCGGCCACAGATACGCAGTATTTT.